This T cell receptor beta chain was observed in a study of identical twins (dated by TCRdb to the mid-2010s). Background for the entire study: TCR alpha and beta repertoires from monozygotic twins, unrelated adults of various ages and cord blood were deep-sequenced to test whether fetal clonotypes persist. Replicate twin experiments were performed at different times using different library preparation protocols to rule out contamination.

Concerning this clonotype itself: Its antigen is still unknown. It has no much larger one-base neighbor in the sample; base qualities were not kept.

Every donor was a healthy Caucasian. General study outcomes and caveats: Out-of-frame TCR alpha sequences shared between twins showed an excess of low generation-probability sequences compared with coincidental sharing between unrelated individuals. Because the same donors could not be followed over many years, conclusions were based on cross-sectional statistical analysis. Fewer insertions were carried by abundant cord blood beta clonotypes, a similar but weaker trend appeared in young adult naive repertoires, and no such trend appeared in memory repertoires. Invariant T cells such as MAIT and iNKT could partly confound zero-insertion analyses, though diverse VJ usage argued against this for most clonotypes. Recombination models systematically underestimated out-of-frame TCR alpha sharing in monozygotic twins but agreed with sharing between unrelated individuals. The excess sharing between twins in beta out-of-frame sequences was weaker because fewer shared sequences reduced the signal-to-noise ratio.

Library construction relied on 5' RACE. The sequencer listed for this sample is Illumina HiSeq 2000. Template switching added a universal primer binding site, and the final cDNA carried a unique molecular identifier that allowed TCR cDNA molecules to be counted accurately. Specific primers in the conserved constant-segment region were used to synthesize first-strand cDNA for TCR alpha and beta chains. Each cDNA library was double barcoded, with a SMART-Mk sample barcode plus Illumina barcodes, to control for contamination. TruSeq adapter sequences along with Illumina sample barcodes were introduced in two successive PCR steps. Sequencing of the TCR alpha and beta cDNA libraries was done on the Illumina HiSeq platform using custom primers. As for the authors' bioinformatics: Unique molecular identifiers were extracted from raw reads with MiGEC, and CDR3 positions were determined with MiXCR. For each individual, recombination models were inferred using an EM algorithm with the repgenHMM and IGoR tools. Shared clonotype analysis was performed with the tcR package in R, normalizing sharing by the product of cloneset sizes. To study raw recombination free of thymic and clonal selection effects, out-of-frame nonproductive sequences were analyzed. TCRdb cleaned the public reads at Q25 with fastp, built clones with MiXCR and kept in-frame beta chains. Rows are unified per CDR3 protein, each entry keeping the most common DNA and genes. The V and J calls shown here were made by TCRdb, not taken from the authors' results. Within this sample are 1.5 million to 2 million distinct CDR3 sequences, with roughly 35% of them counted one time only. The top ten constitute roughly 0.3% of the sample.

V is cut by 6 bases and J by 1 base, and the space between the germline ends is 6 bases. The germline V gene (reference sequence) provides CDR1 DFQATT and CDR2 SNEGSKA. The CDR3 runs 11 amino acids, cysteine and phenylalanine included. The CDR3 DNA has 33 bases and is translated from base 1. The sequence is built from TRBV20-1 and TRBJ1-1; too little of a D gene remains to name it. The TCR comes from a newborn girl in good health. Sequencing used cord blood. The nucleotide sequence is TGCAGTGCCCCACCGAACACTGAAGCTTTCTTT. It translates to CSAPPNTEAFF.